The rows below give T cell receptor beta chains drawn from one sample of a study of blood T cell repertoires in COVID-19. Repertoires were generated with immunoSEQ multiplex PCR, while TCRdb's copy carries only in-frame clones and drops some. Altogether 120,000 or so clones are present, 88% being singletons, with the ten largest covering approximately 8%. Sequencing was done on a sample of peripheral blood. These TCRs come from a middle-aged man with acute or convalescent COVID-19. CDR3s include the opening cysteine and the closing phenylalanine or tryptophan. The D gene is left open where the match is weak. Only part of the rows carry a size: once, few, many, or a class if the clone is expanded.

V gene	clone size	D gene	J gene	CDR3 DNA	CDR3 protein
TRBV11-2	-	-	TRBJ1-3	TGTGCCAGCAGCTTATACAGCTCTGGAAACACCATATATTTT	CASSLYSSGNTIYF
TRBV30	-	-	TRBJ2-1	TGTGCCTCTATAAACTACAATGAGCAGTTCTTC	CASINYNEQFF
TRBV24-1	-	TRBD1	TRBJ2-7	TGTGCCACCAGAGACAGGGGGGAAACGAGTCCTTCCTACGAGCAGTACTTC	CATRDRGETSPSYEQYF
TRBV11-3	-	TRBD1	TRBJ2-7	TGTGCCAGCAGCTTATTACAGGGGGCATACGAGCAGTACTTC	CASSLLQGAYEQYF
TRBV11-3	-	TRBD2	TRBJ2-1	TGTGCCAGCAGCTGGAGAACTAGCGTCCCCTACAATGAGCAGTTCTTC	CASSWRTSVPYNEQFF
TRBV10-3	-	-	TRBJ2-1	TGTGCCATCAGTGAGTCCCTCCGAGACAATGAGCAGTTCTTC	CAISESLRDNEQFF
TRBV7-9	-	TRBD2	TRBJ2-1	TGTGCCAGCAGCACCCTCCCCAGGACTAGCGGGATCGTTGGGCAGTTCTTC	CASSTLPRTSGIVGQFF
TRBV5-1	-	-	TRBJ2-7	TGCGCCAGCAGCCTTCCCGGACAGCATACCTACGAGCAGTACTTC	CASSLPGQHTYEQYF
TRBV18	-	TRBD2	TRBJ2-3	TGTGCCAGCTCACTTGAACTAGCGGCCACAGATACGCAGTATTTT	CASSLELAATDTQYF
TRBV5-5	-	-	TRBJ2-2	TGTGCCAGCAGCCGCGACAACCCCCGAGGGACCGGGGAGCTGTTTTTT	CASSRDNPRGTGELFF
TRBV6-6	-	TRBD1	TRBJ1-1	TGTGCCAGCACTAAGACAGGGGGCGCGGGGGACACTGAAGCTTTCTTT	CASTKTGGAGDTEAFF
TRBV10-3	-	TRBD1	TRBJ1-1	TGTGCCATCAGTGAGTCAGACAGGGGGAACACTGAAGCTTTCTTT	CAISESDRGNTEAFF
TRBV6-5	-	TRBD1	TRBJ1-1	TGTGCCAGCAGTATCAACAGGGGGCGCGACACTGAAGCTTTCTTT	CASSINRGRDTEAFF
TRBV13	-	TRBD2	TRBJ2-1	TGTGCCAGCAGGACTAGCGGCTACAATGAGCAGTTCTTC	CASRTSGYNEQFF
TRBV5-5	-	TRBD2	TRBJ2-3	TGTGCCAGCAGCACTCGGACTAGCGGGAGTGGTGATACGCAGTATTTT	CASSTRTSGSGDTQYF
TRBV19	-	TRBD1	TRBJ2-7	TGTGCCAGTGGGCCCGGGACAGGGACGTACGAGCAGTACTTC	CASGPGTGTYEQYF
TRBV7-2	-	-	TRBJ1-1	TGTGCCAGCAGCTTAGTCCCAGGGGTGAACACTGAAGCTTTCTTT	CASSLVPGVNTEAFF
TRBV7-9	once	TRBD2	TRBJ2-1	TGTGCCAGCAGCTTACGGCGGGAGCGGAGCTCCTACAATGAGCAGTTCTTC	CASSLRRERSSYNEQFF
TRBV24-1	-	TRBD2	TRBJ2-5	TGTGCCACCGGAGGACTAGCGGGAGGGAGGGGAGAGACCCAGTACTTC	CATGGLAGGRGETQYF
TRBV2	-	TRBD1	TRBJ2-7	TGTGCCAGCAGTCAGGACAGGTACGAGCAGTACTTC	CASSQDRYEQYF
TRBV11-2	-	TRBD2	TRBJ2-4	TGTGCCAGCAGCTCCTTCGGTAGCGGGAAGCAGACCAAAAACATTCAGTACTTC	CASSSFGSGKQTKNIQYF
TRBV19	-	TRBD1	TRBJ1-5	TGTGCCAGTAGTACCGGCGGGACAGGGGGTAATCAGCCCCAGCATTTT	CASSTGGTGGNQPQHF
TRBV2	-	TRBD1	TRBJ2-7	TGTGCCAGCAGTGATTCATTTCCCGGGACAGACCGATACGAGCAGTACTTC	CASSDSFPGTDRYEQYF
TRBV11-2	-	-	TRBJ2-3	TGTGCCAGCAGCTTAGGTGACCCCAGGGATACGCAGTATTTT	CASSLGDPRDTQYF
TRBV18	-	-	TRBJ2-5	TGTGCCAGCTCACGGGAGCGGGAGACCCAGTACTTC	CASSRERETQYF
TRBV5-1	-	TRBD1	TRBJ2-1	TGCGCCAGCAGCTTGGGGGGACAGAGGAATGAGCAGTTCTTC	CASSLGGQRNEQFF
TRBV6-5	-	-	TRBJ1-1	TGTGCCAGCAGTTTTGTCAGTCTTCACAAGAACACTGAAGCTTTCTTT	CASSFVSLHKNTEAFF
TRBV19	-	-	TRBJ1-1	TGTGCCAGTAGTATCCCCAGGGGCCGCGACACTGAAGCTTTCTTT	CASSIPRGRDTEAFF
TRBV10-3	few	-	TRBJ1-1	TGTGCCATCAGTGAGTCGACTCCGGGGAACACTGAAGCTTTCTTT	CAISESTPGNTEAFF
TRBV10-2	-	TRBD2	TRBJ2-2	TGCGCCAGCAGTCACACTAGCGGGAGGGCGGGCACCGGGGAGCTGTTTTTT	CASSHTSGRAGTGELFF
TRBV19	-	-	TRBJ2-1	TGTGCCAGTAAGCGGGCGGGCTCCTACAATGAGCAGTTCTTC	CASKRAGSYNEQFF
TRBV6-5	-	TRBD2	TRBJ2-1	TGTGCCAGCAGTTACGGTGGGGGGAGGGCCATAAATGAGCAGTTCTTC	CASSYGGGRAINEQFF
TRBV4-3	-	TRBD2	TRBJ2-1	TGCGCCAGCAGCTCGGGACTAGCGGGGGGCAATGAGCAGTTCTTC	CASSSGLAGGNEQFF
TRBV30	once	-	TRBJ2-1	TGTGCCTGGTCGAGCGCGCTAATCAATGAGCAGTTCTTC	CAWSSALINEQFF
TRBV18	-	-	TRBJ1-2	TGTGCCAGCTCACCCCCCTGGGACTCTTCCTATGGCTACACCTTC	CASSPPWDSSYGYTF
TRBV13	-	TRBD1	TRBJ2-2	TGTGCCAGCAGTGAACAGGGGACCGGGGAGCTGTTTTTT	CASSEQGTGELFF
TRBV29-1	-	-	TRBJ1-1	TGCAGCGTGCGACGCGGGGGGGACACTGAAGCTTTCTTT	CSVRRGGDTEAFF